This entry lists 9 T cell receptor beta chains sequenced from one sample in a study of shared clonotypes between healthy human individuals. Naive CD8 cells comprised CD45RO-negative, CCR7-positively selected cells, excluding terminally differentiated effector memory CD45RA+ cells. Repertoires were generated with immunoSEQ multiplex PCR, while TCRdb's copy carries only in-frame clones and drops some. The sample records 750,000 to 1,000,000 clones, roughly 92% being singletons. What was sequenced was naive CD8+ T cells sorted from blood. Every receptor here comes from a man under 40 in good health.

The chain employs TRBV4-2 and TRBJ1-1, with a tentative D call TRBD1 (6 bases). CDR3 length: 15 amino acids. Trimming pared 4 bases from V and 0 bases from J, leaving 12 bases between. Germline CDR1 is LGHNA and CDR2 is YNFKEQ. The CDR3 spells CASSPKTGVNTEAFF. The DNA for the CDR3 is TGTGCCAGCAGCCCGAAGACAGGTGTGAACACTGAAGCTTTCTTT.

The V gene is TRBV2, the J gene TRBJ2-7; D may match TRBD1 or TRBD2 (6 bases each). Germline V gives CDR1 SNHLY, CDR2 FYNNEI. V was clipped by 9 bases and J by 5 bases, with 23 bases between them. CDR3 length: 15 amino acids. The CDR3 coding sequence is TGTGCCAGGCGTCGGAATCGTGGAGGGGGGAACGAGCAGTACTTC. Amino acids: CARRRNRGGGNEQYF.

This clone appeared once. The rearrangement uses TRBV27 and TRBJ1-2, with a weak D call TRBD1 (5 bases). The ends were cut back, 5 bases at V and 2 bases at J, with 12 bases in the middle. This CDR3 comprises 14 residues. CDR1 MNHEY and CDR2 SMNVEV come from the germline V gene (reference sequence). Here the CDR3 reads CASSKPGPNYGYTF. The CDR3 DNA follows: TGTGCCAGCAGTAAACCGGGACCAAACTATGGCTACACCTTC.

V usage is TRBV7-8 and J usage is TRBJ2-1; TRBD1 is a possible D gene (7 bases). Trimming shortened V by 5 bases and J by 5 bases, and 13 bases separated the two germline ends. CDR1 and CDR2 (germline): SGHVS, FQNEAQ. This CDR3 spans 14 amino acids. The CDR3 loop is CASSLAGGNNEQFF. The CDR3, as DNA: TGTGCCAGCAGCCTCGCAGGGGGGAACAATGAGCAGTTCTTC.

The CDR3 spells CASSQDSRPPSYNEQFF. The CDR3 region has the DNA TGTGCCAGCAGCCAAGATTCCAGACCCCCTTCCTACAATGAGCAGTTCTTC. This rearrangement joins TRBV14 to TRBJ2-1; no clear D gene. The CDR3 consists of 17 residues. Trimming cost V 0 bases and J 1 base, with 13 bases left between them. CDR1 and CDR2 from the germline V gene are SGHDN and FVKESK.

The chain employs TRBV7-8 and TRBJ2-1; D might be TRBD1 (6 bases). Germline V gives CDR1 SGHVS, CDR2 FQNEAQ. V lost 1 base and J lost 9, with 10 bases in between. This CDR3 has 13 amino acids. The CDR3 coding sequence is TGTGCCAGCAGCTTAGTTGGGGGCAGTGAGCAGTTCTTC. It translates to CASSLVGGSEQFF.

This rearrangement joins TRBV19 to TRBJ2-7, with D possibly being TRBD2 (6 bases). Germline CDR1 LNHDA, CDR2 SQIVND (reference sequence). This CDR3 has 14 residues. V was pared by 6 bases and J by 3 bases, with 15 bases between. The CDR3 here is CASSPGTDFYEQYF. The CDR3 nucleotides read TGTGCCAGTAGCCCCGGGACTGACTTCTACGAGCAGTACTTC.

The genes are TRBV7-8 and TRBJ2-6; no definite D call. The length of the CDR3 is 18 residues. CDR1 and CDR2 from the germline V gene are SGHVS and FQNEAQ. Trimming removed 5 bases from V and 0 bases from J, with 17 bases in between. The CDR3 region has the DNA TGTGCCAGCAGCACTGCTATTGGATCCCCCTCTGGGGCCAACGTCCTGACTTTC. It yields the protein CASSTAIGSPSGANVLTF.

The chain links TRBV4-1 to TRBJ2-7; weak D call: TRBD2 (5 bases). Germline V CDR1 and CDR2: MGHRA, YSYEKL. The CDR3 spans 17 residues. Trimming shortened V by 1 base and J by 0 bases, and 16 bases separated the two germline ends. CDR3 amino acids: CASSQGRPGSSSYEQYF. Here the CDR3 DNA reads TGCGCCAGCAGCCAAGGGCGACCGGGATCTAGCTCCTACGAGCAGTACTTC.